What follows are 14 T cell receptor beta chains derived from one specimen sequenced in a study of identical twins. A single record per CDR3 protein comes from TCRdb applying MiXCR to the 5' RACE reads. Of fewer than 250,000 distinct CDR3 sequences in the sample, more than 15% were seen once. These data were also filed under a second study, of T cells expressing NK-cell markers.

The material sequenced was CD8+ T cells sorted from blood. These receptors were collected from a woman aged 18-35 years in good health.

This sequence joins TRBV4-1 and TRBJ1-2; 7 nucleotides agree with TRBD1. The germline V gene has CDR1 MGHRA and CDR2 YSYEKL. The V segment lost 0 bases and the J segment 0 bases; nucleotides outside the gene matches: 7. The CDR3 runs 17 residues. CDR3 sequence (DNA): TGCGCCAGCAGCCAAGACCCCAGACAGGGATCTAACTATGGCTACACCTTC. Its protein product is CASSQDPRQGSNYGYTF.

In this sample, this clonotype turned up a few times. The chain has TRBV20-1 and TRBJ2-7, with D possibly TRBD1 on 6 matching bases. CDR3 length: 13 residues. Trimming left V 3 bases short and J 3 bases short, with 12 bases between. Germline V gene data show CDR1 as DFQATT and CDR2 as SNEGSKA (reference sequence). CDR3 DNA sequence: TGCAGTGCTAGTAACCGGGACAACTACGAGCAGTACTTC. This codes for CSASNRDNYEQYF.

V gene TRBV18 combines with J gene TRBJ2-7, with unresolved D. CDR3 length: 12 residues. The germline gives CDR1 KGHSH, CDR2 LQKENI. Between the trimmed V and J ends, which lost 5 bases and 2 bases, there was a span of 7 bases. CDR3 protein: CASSDSTYEQYF. CDR3 bases: TGTGCCAGCTCAGACTCTACCTACGAGCAGTACTTC.

In this sample, this clonotype turned up many times. A read error may produce the germline difference seen at one junction end. V usage is TRBV7-7 and J usage is TRBJ2-1; TRBD2 matches at 9 bases. Per the germline V gene, CDR1 is SSHAT and CDR2 is FNYEAQ (reference sequence). The CDR3 extends over 17 amino acids. CDR3 sequence reads: CASSLDLPSGVRDEQFF. CDR3 coding DNA: TGTGCTAGCAGCTTAGATCTGCCTAGCGGGGTTAGGGATGAGCAGTTCTTC.

The V gene is TRBV12-3 or TRBV12-4, the J gene TRBJ2-5; 10 nucleotides match TRBD1. Trimming removed 2 bases from V and 5 bases from J; junction bases left unmatched: 11. This CDR3 contains 17 residues. The CDR3 sequence is CASSLFDRGHGRETQYF. The CDR3, as DNA: TGTGCCAGCAGTTTATTTGACAGGGGGCATGGTAGGGAGACCCAGTACTTC.

This clonotype was recorded many times. J is TRBJ2-3 and V is TRBV7-9, with D perhaps TRBD2 (5 bases). CDR1 is SEHNR and CDR2 is FQNEAQ in the germline V gene (reference sequence). With 4 bases removed from V and 2 bases from J, the gap between germline ends came to 13 bases. The CDR3 extends over 15 amino acids. CDR3 DNA sequence: TGTGCCAGCAGCTCCCCGGGGTCCACCACAGATACGCAGTATTTT. The encoded protein is CASSSPGSTTDTQYF.

The chain is built from TRBV7-8 and TRBJ1-4; D is ambiguous. V was cut by 1 base and J by 8 bases, with 11 bases left in between. The CDR3 totals 14 residues. CDR1 and CDR2 from the germline V gene are SGHVS and FQNEAQ. This chain's CDR3 is CASSLEGWVEKLFF. CDR3 coding DNA: TGTGCCAGCAGCTTAGAGGGTTGGGTGGAAAAACTGTTTTTT.

This clonotype showed up just a few times. This chain uses TRBV27 with TRBJ2-5; D may be TRBD1 or TRBD2 (5 bases each). With 9 bases removed from V and 2 bases from J, the gap between germline ends came to 16 bases. Germline CDR1 and CDR2: MNHEY and SMNVEV (reference sequence). The CDR3 consists of 14 residues. CDR3 bases: TGTGCCAGTTCGGGACGGTTGAGACAAGAGACCCAGTACTTC. This gives the protein CASSGRLRQETQYF.

The chain uses TRBV7-6 and TRBJ1-4; D might be TRBD1 (6 bases). This CDR3 has 14 amino acids. CDR1 and CDR2 from the germline V gene are SGHVS and FNYEAQ. The V end lost 5 bases, the J end lost 4 bases, and 11 bases lay between the germline ends. As DNA, the CDR3 is TGTGCCAGCAGCCCGGGACACAATAATGAAAAACTGTTTTTT. Its protein is CASSPGHNNEKLFF.

V and J are TRBV20-1 and TRBJ2-7; 12 nucleotides agree with TRBD2. CDR3 length: 13 residues. The germline V gene has CDR1 DFQATT and CDR2 SNEGSKA (reference sequence). V was pared by 6 bases and J by 6 bases, with 6 bases of the junction left unmatched. This CDR3 reads CSAGPGLAGEQYF. The CDR3, as DNA: TGCAGTGCCGGACCGGGACTAGCGGGCGAGCAGTACTTC.

The chain is built from TRBV12-3 or TRBV12-4 and TRBJ2-7; 10 bases match TRBD2. The CDR3 is 14 residues long. V shed 3 bases and J 4 bases; nucleotides not matched to a gene: 3. The CDR3 coding sequence is TGTGCCAGCAGTTTTACGGGACTAGCGTACGAGCAGTACTTC. Translated: CASSFTGLAYEQYF.

This clonotype was seen a handful of times. This chain links TRBV5-1 with TRBJ2-5; 9 bases map to TRBD2. CDR1 is SGHRS, CDR2 YFSETQ, per germline. The CDR3 is 15 amino acids. V was clipped by 3 bases and J by 5 bases; unmatched bases: 8. CDR3 nucleotides: TGCGCCAGCAGCTATCCGGGACTAGCCGTGGAGACCCAGTACTTC. The encoded protein is CASSYPGLAVETQYF.

The gene calls are TRBV7-9 and TRBJ2-3, with D possibly matching TRBD2 (6 bases). The CDR3 is 16 residues long. Germline V lookup: CDR1 SEHNR, CDR2 FQNEAQ (reference sequence). V gave up 5 bases and J gave up 2 bases, with 17 bases separating them. The CDR3 here is CASSALRDSYTDTQYF. The CDR3 DNA reads as TGTGCCAGCAGCGCCCTCCGGGACTCCTACACAGATACGCAGTATTTT.

This clonotype has just a few counts. The chain recombines TRBV4-3 with TRBJ2-5, with TRBD1 matching 9 bases. The CDR3 loop spans 15 amino acids. Germline assignment: CDR1 LGHNA and CDR2 YSLEER. V was pared by 1 base and J by 5 bases, with 5 bases of the junction left unmatched. The CDR3 sequence: CASSQGTGVVETQYF. The CDR3 bases are TGCGCCAGCAGCCAAGGGACAGGGGTGGTTGAGACCCAGTACTTC.